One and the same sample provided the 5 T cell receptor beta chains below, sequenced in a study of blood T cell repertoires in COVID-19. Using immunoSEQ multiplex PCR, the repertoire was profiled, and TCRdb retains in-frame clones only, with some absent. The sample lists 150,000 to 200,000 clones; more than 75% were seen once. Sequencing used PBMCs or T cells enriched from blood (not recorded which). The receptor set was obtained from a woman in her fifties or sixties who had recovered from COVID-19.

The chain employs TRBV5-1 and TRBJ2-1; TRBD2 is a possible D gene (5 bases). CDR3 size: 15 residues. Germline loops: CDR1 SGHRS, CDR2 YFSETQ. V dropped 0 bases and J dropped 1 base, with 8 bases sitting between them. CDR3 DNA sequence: TGCGCCAGCAGCTTGGCAGCGGTATCCTACAATGAGCAGTTCTTC. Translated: CASSLAAVSYNEQFF.

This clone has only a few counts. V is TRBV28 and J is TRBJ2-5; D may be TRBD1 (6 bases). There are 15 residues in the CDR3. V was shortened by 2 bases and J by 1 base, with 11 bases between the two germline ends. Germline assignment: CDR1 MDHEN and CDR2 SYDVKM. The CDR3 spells CASSLTGFTQETQYF. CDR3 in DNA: TGTGCCAGCAGTTTAACAGGGTTCACCCAAGAGACCCAGTACTTC. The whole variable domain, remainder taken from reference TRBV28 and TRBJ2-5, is DVKVTQSSRYLVKRTGEKVFLECVQDMDHENMFWYRQDPGLGLRLIYFSYDVKMKEKGDIPEGYSVSREKKERFSLILESASTNQTSMYLCASSLTGFTQETQYFGPGTRLLVL.

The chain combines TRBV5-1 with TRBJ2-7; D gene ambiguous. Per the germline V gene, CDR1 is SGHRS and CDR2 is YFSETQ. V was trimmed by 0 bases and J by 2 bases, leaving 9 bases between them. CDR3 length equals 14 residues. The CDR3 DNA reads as TGCGCCAGCAGCTTGGGACAAGCTGCCTACGAGCAGTACTTC. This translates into CASSLGQAAYEQYF.

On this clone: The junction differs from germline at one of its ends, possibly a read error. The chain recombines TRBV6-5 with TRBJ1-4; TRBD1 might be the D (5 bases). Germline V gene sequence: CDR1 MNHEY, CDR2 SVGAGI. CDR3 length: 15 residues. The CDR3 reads CASRLNPGSKEKLFF. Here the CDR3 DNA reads TGTGCCAGCCGCTTGAATCCAGGGTCTAAGGAAAAACTGTTTTTT.

For the CDR3, the DNA is TGCGCCAGCAGCTTGGTAGCGGGAGGAAAAGAGCAGTACTTC. It specifies CASSLVAGGKEQYF. The V and J genes are TRBV5-1 and TRBJ2-7; TRBD2 matches 10 bases. Germline CDR1 SGHRS, CDR2 YFSETQ. The CDR3 spans 14 residues. The J segment lost 7 bases and the V segment lost 0 bases, leaving 4 bases of the junction unmatched.